Presented here are 11 T cell receptor beta chains from one specimen sequenced in a study of OX40 agonist ivuxolimab in advanced cancers. Libraries were prepared by immunoSEQ multiplex PCR; TCRdb keeps only in-frame clonotypes and omits some of them. This sample carries approximately 35,000 clones, roughly 80% of them seen once, and the ten largest clones take roughly 11%. The sequencing here drew on CD4+ or CD8+ T cells sorted from blood, taken in a trial of the OX40 agonist ivuxolimab. The receptors derive from an adult with an advanced solid tumor such as melanoma, head and neck, liver or kidney cancer.

The chain carries TRBV2 and TRBJ2-3; D is unresolved. The CDR3 is 14 residues long. Germline V gene data show CDR1 as SNHLY and CDR2 as FYNNEI. The V end was cut by 2 bases, the J end by 0 bases, with 6 bases between. The CDR3 is CASSEPDSTDTQYF. The CDR3 DNA reads TGTGCCAGCAGTGAACCGGATAGCACAGATACGCAGTATTTT.

The J gene is TRBJ2-2, the V gene TRBV6-4; D may correspond to TRBD1 or TRBD2 (5 bases each). V lost 2 bases, J lost 1 base, and 5 bases lay in between. The CDR3 contains 14 residues. Looked up from germline, CDR1 is MRHNA and CDR2 is SNTAGT. This CDR3 reads CASSDGGNTGELFF. The CDR3 nucleotides are TGTGCCAGCAGTGACGGGGGGAACACCGGGGAGCTGTTTTTT.

The chain employs TRBV27 and TRBJ2-7; 9 bases fit TRBD1. The CDR3 spans 15 residues. After removal of 6 bases from V and 1 base from J, the junction contained 7 bases not matched to a gene. In germline, CDR1 is MNHEY, CDR2 SMNVEV (reference sequence). The CDR3 is CASSRPQGASYEQYF. The CDR3 region has the DNA TGTGCCAGCAGCCGACCACAGGGGGCATCCTACGAGCAGTACTTC.

The chain links TRBV29-1 to TRBJ2-7; the match to TRBD1 covers 7 bases. CDR3 length equals 13 residues. Germline CDR1 and CDR2: SQVTM and ANQGSEA. V was clipped by 3 bases and J by 2 bases; unmatched bases: 4. As DNA, the CDR3 is TGCAGCGTTGAGGACAGGAGAACCTACGAGCAGTACTTC. It specifies CSVEDRRTYEQYF.

The chain joins TRBV25-1 to TRBJ2-7; 7 nucleotides agree with TRBD1. V lost 3 bases to trimming and J lost 3 bases; unmatched junction nucleotides: 14. CDR3 size: 17 residues. Germline CDR1 is MGHDK and CDR2 is SYGVNS. The chain's CDR3 is CASSDKRSGGKGYEQYF. The CDR3 coding sequence is TGTGCCAGCAGTGATAAAAGGTCAGGGGGAAAGGGCTACGAGCAGTACTTC.

The genes are TRBV6-1 and TRBJ1-1; D is unclear. This CDR3 region has 12 residues. The germline V gene has CDR1 MNHNS and CDR2 SASEGT. V gave up 10 bases and J gave up 2 bases, with 11 bases separating them. The CDR3 loop reads CATERENTEAFF. CDR3 sequence (DNA): TGTGCCACCGAACGGGAAAACACTGAAGCTTTCTTT.

This chain links TRBV18 with TRBJ1-4; 7 positions match TRBD1. CDR3 size: 16 residues. In germline, CDR1 is KGHSH, CDR2 LQKENI. Trimming cost V 0 bases and J 8 bases; bases outside gene matches: 9. Here the CDR3 DNA reads TGTGCCAGCTCACCACCCCGACAGGGTTGGAAAGAAAAACTGTTTTTT. It yields the protein CASSPPRQGWKEKLFF.

In regard to this clone: Different DNA sequences within this sample yield the same CDR3. This chain uses TRBV29-1 with TRBJ1-3; no clear D gene. The CDR3 runs 13 residues. Germline CDR1 SQVTM, CDR2 ANQGSEA. V lost 6 bases to trimming and J lost 4 bases, with 13 bases between them. In nucleotides, the CDR3 is TGCAGCGTGGAAAGGCAGTCCGGAAACACCATATATTTT. Translated, it gives CSVERQSGNTIYF. Based on the CDR3 plus reference TRBV29-1 and TRBJ1-3, the full variable domain is SAVISQKPSRDICQRGTSLTIQCQVDSQVTMMFWYRQQPGQSLTLIATANQGSEATYESGFVIDKFPISRPNLTFSTLTVSNMSPEDSSIYLCSVERQSGNTIYFGEGSWLTVV.

This chain links TRBV30 with TRBJ2-5, with a possible D match to TRBD1 (6 bases). From germline, CDR1 is GTSNPN and CDR2 SVGIG (reference sequence). CDR3 length equals 14 residues. V was clipped by 5 bases and J by 2 bases, with 15 bases between them. In nucleotides, the CDR3 is TGTGCCTGGCGAACAGGGATCGGGCAAGAGACCCAGTACTTC. Translation gives CAWRTGIGQETQYF.

The rearrangement uses TRBV6-1 and TRBJ1-1; perhaps TRBD1 as D (6 bases). This CDR3 has 13 amino acids. V was clipped by 4 bases and J by 6 bases, with 12 bases between them. Germline lookup yields CDR1 MNHNS and CDR2 SASEGT. CDR3 residues: CASSVRGGAEAFF. DNA for the CDR3: TGTGCCAGCAGTGTTCGCGGGGGCGCTGAAGCTTTCTTT.

The chain uses TRBV19 and TRBJ2-7, with 8 bases identical to TRBD1. The CDR3 has 15 amino acids. Germline assignment: CDR1 LNHDA and CDR2 SQIVND (reference sequence). V trimming: 4 bases; J trimming: 0 bases; junction bases outside the gene matches: 5. As DNA, the CDR3 is TGTGCCAGTAGTACGGACAGGGCTGACTCCTACGAGCAGTACTTC. This gives the protein CASSTDRADSYEQYF.